This T cell receptor beta chain is drawn from a study of CXCR3-negative and CXCR3-positive naive CD8 T cells. General study points: Much lower diversity was found in memory CD8+ cells, while both naive subsets had comparably high diversity. CXCR3-negative and CXCR3-positive naive cells shared comparable TRBV-TRBJ usage, but memory cells did not.

Comments on this clonotype: The target antigen is unknown.

CDR3 length equals 14 residues. Germline V CDR1 and CDR2: GTSNPN, SVGIG (reference sequence). Preparation of TRB cDNA libraries relied on 5' RACE carrying UMI labels. One entry per CDR3 protein, without DNA, is what TCRdb gives after re-calling the 5' RACE reads. This repertoire includes 35,000 to 40,000 distinct CDR3 sequences. This rearrangement joins TRBV30 to TRBJ2-7; the D gene TCRdb calls, TRBD2, cannot be checked with no DNA. The sequenced sample consisted of memory CD8+ T cells from blood. The TCR comes from a human donor in good health. Some clones in this sample may be carry-over from other donors' samples. CDR3 protein: CAWSVDGLGYEQYF.